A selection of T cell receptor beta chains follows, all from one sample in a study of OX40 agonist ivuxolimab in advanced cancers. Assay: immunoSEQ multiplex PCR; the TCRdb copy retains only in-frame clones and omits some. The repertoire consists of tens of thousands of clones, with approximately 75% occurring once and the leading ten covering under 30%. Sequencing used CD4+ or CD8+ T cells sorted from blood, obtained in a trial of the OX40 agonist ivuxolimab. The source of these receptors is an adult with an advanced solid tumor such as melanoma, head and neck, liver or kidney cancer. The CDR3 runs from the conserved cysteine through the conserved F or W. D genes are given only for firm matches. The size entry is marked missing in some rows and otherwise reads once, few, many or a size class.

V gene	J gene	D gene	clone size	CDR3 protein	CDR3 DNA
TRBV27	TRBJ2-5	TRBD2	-	CASSLPGTSGEQETQYF	TGTGCCAGCAGTTTACCAGGGACTAGCGGGGAGCAAGAGACCCAGTACTTC
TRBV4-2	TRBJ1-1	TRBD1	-	CASSARTGGLNTEAFF	TGTGCCAGCAGCGCCCGGACAGGGGGTCTGAACACTGAAGCTTTCTTT
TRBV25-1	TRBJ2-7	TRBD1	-	CASSGPTGDRYEQYF	TGTGCCAGCAGTGGCCCGACAGGGGACAGGTACGAGCAGTACTTC
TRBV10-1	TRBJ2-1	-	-	CASSFYRVPHHSGNEQFF	TGCGCCAGCAGTTTTTACAGGGTACCCCACCATTCGGGCAATGAGCAGTTCTTC
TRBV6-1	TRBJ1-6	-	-	CASSERASRSYNSPLHF	TGTGCCAGCAGTGAAAGGGCCTCCCGCTCCTATAATTCACCCCTCCACTTT
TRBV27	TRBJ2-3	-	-	CASSPLAASTDTQYF	TGTGCCAGCAGTCCCCTAGCTGCTAGCACAGATACGCAGTATTTT
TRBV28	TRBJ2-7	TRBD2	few	CASSLGRVYEQYF	TGTGCCAGCAGCCTCGGGAGGGTCTACGAGCAGTACTTC
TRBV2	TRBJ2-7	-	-	CASSFIGDYEQYF	TGTGCCAGCAGTTTTATCGGGGATTACGAGCAGTACTTC
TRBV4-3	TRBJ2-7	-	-	CASSQIRGSYEQYF	TGCGCCAGCAGCCAAATCCGGGGATCCTACGAGCAGTACTTC
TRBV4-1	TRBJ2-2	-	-	CASSQTGSGAGELFF	TGCGCCAGCAGCCAGACGGGAAGTGGGGCCGGGGAGCTGTTTTTT
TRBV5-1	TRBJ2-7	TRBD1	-	CASSYRQGSGYEQYF	TGCGCCAGCAGCTACCGACAGGGGTCGGGATACGAGCAGTACTTC
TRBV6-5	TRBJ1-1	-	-	CASSPNGFTNTEAFF	TGTGCCAGCAGCCCCAATGGGTTTACAAACACTGAAGCTTTCTTT
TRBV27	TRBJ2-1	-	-	CASSLSGGHSFENEQFF	TGTGCCAGCAGTTTATCAGGCGGGCACTCCTTTGAAAATGAGCAGTTCTTC
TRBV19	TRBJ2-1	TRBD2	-	CASSMSGSSYNEQFF	TGTGCCAGTAGTATGAGCGGGAGCTCCTACAATGAGCAGTTCTTC
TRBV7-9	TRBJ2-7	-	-	CASSSRESYEQYF	TGTGCCAGCAGCTCCAGGGAATCCTACGAGCAGTACTTC
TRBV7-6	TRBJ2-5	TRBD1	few	CASSSGQGAFQETQYF	TGTGCCAGCAGCTCCGGACAGGGGGCTTTTCAAGAGACCCAGTACTTC
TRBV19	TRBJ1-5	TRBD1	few	CASGSGQGNQPQHF	TGTGCCAGTGGATCGGGACAGGGTAATCAGCCCCAGCATTTT
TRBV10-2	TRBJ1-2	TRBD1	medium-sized	CASSRTGTGYYGYTF	TGCGCCAGCAGTCGCACCGGGACAGGGTATTATGGCTACACCTTC
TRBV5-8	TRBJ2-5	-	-	CASSSRGNQETQYF	TGTGCCAGCAGCTCCCGGGGGAACCAAGAGACCCAGTACTTC
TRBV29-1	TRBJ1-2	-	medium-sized	CSAPEQGINGYTF	TGCAGCGCTCCAGAGCAGGGGATAAATGGCTACACCTTC
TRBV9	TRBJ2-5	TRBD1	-	CASSLQGAGETQYF	TGTGCCAGCAGCCTACAGGGGGCCGGAGAGACCCAGTACTTC
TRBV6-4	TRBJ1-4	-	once	CASSYSVGGSEKLFF	TGTGCCAGCAGTTACTCAGTCGGGGGGAGCGAAAAACTGTTTTTT
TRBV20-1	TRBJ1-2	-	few	CSARLNYGYTF	TGCAGTGCCAGACTTAACTATGGCTACACCTTC
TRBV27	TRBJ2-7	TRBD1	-	CASRTGVKYEQYF	TGTGCCAGCAGGACAGGGGTAAAGTACGAGCAGTACTTC
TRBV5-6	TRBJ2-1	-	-	CASSLGTREGDEQFF	TGTGCCAGCAGCTTGGGGACTAGGGAGGGGGATGAGCAGTTCTTC
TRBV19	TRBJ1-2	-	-	CASSYGAGYTF	TGTGCCAGTAGTTACGGGGCGGGCTACACCTTC
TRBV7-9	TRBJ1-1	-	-	CASSLSAISRGREGTEAFF	TGTGCCAGCAGCTTATCCGCCATATCTCGGGGCCGGGAAGGGACTGAAGCTTTCTTT
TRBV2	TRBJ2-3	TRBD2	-	CASIAGRRYAVF	TGTGCCAGCATAGCGGGACGCAGATACGCAGTATTT
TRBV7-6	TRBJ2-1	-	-	CASSSELYNEQFF	TGTGCCAGCAGTTCAGAGCTGTACAATGAGCAGTTCTTC
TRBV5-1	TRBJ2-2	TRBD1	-	CASSASGTGGLVELFF	TGCGCCAGCAGCGCCTCCGGGACAGGGGGCTTGGTGGAGCTGTTTTTT
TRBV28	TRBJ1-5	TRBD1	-	CASSLPDRGADQPQHF	TGTGCCAGCAGTTTACCCGACAGGGGGGCGGATCAGCCCCAGCATTTT
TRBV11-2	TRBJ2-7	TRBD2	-	CASTPTSDYEQYF	TGTGCCAGCACCCCGACTAGCGACTACGAGCAGTACTTC
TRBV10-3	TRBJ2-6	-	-	CASSDQTDTGANVLTF	TGTGCCAGCAGTGACCAGACGGATACTGGGGCCAACGTCCTGACTTTC
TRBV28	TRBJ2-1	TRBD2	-	CASRTTWTSGRGNEQFF	TGTGCCAGCAGGACCACCTGGACTAGCGGAAGAGGGAATGAGCAGTTCTTC
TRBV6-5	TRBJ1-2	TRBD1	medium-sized	CASNTQGGGYGYTF	TGTGCCAGCAATACGCAGGGGGGAGGCTATGGCTACACCTTC
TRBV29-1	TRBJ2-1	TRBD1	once	CSVEDYRTGNEQFF	TGCAGCGTTGAAGATTATCGGACAGGGAATGAGCAGTTCTTC
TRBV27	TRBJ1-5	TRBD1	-	CASSLVGTDQPQHF	TGTGCCAGCAGTTTAGTCGGGACAGATCAGCCCCAGCATTTT
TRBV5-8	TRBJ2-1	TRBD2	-	CASRIQEGTSVNEQFF	TGTGCCAGCCGCATTCAGGAAGGGACTAGCGTCAATGAGCAGTTCTTC
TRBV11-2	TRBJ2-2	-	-	CASSSPNTGELFF	TGTGCCAGCTCTAGTCCCAACACCGGGGAGCTGTTTTTT
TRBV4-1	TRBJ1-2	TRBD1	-	CASSLVQGASGYTF	TGCGCCAGCAGCTTAGTACAGGGGGCCTCTGGCTACACCTTC
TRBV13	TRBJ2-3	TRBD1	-	CASSSETGFTDTQYF	TGTGCCAGCAGCTCAGAGACAGGGTTCACAGATACGCAGTATTTT
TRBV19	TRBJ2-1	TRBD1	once	CASTPWTGSNSYNEQFF	TGTGCCAGTACCCCCTGGACAGGAAGTAACTCCTACAATGAGCAGTTCTTC
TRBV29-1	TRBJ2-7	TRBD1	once	CSVELVSLTGGIPGGPYEQYF	TGCAGCGTTGAACTCGTATCGCTTACAGGGGGCATCCCTGGAGGGCCTTACGAGCAGTACTTC
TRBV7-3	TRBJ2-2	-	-	CASSLGLGPGELFF	TGTGCCAGCAGCTTAGGACTGGGCCCCGGGGAGCTGTTTTTT
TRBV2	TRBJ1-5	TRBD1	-	CASSVGTGGWNQPQHF	TGTGCCAGCAGTGTAGGGACAGGGGGTTGGAATCAGCCCCAGCATTTT
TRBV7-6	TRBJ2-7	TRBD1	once	CASSLSTGTYEQYF	TGTGCCAGCAGCTTGTCGACAGGGACCTACGAGCAGTACTTC
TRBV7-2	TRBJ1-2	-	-	CASSLFSGDYGYTF	TGTGCCAGCAGCTTATTTTCGGGGGACTATGGCTACACCTTC
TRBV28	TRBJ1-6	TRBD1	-	CASSHKGQVDSPLHF	TGTGCCAGCAGTCATAAGGGACAGGTGGATTCACCCCTCCACTTT
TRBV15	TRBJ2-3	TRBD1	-	CATRPGQGVGTQYF	TGTGCCACCAGGCCGGGACAGGGGGTGGGTACGCAGTATTTT
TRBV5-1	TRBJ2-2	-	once	CASSLWGEDPGELFF	TGCGCCAGCAGCTTGTGGGGGGAAGATCCCGGGGAGCTGTTTTTT
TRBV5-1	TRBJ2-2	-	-	CASSLGTTNTGELFF	TGCGCCAGCAGCTTGGGGACCACGAACACCGGGGAGCTGTTTTTT
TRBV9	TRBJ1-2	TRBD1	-	CASSEQGRDYGYTF	TGTGCCAGCAGCGAACAGGGGAGGGACTATGGCTACACCTTC
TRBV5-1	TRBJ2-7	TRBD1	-	CASSWADRAYEQYF	TGCGCCAGCAGCTGGGCTGACAGGGCCTACGAGCAGTACTTC
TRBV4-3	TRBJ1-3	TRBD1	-	CASSHDRVSGNTIYF	TGCGCCAGCAGCCACGACAGGGTCTCTGGAAACACCATATATTTT